The source of this TCR beta chain is a study of CD8 T cells in Susac syndrome. When the RNA was reverse transcribed, random hexamers were used with an input of roughly 0.5 to 1 ug. One entry per CDR3 protein, called by TCRdb with MiXCR from the immunoSEQ multiplex PCR reads. Of around 130,000 distinct CDR3 sequences in the sample, around nine tenths were seen once. CDR3 length equals 18 residues. V lost 5 bases, J lost 2 bases, and 8 bases stayed unmatched. Germline CDR1 and CDR2: MNHNS and SASEGT. CD8+ and CD4+ T cells from blood underwent TCR beta sequencing, which was carried out in a high-throughput format.

Sequencing input: CD8+ T cells from PBMCs. The receptor comes from a human donor with multiple sclerosis. This rearrangement joins TRBV6-1 to TRBJ2-1, with TRBD2 matching over 14 bases. CDR3 DNA: TGTGCCAGCAGTCTTTCGGGACTAGCGGGAGCCCCCTACAATGAGCAGTTCTTC. Translated: CASSLSGLAGAPYNEQFF.